The 19 T cell receptor beta chains presented below share a single source sample, sequenced in a study of blood T cell repertoires in COVID-19. Measured with immunoSEQ multiplex PCR; TCRdb has only the in-frame clones, and not every one. The sample has fewer than 200,000 clones, roughly 87% seen once. Sample: peripheral blood. The receptors come from a woman between 50 and 59 years old with acute or convalescent COVID-19.

The chain combines TRBV11-1 with TRBJ1-2; TRBD1 matches at 7 bases. The CDR3 sequence is 16 residues long. The V gene's germline CDR1 is SGHAT and CDR2 FQDESV (reference sequence). The J segment lost 5 bases and the V segment lost 4 bases, leaving 13 bases of the junction unmatched. Here the CDR3 reads CASSSDRAAVHYGYTF. CDR3 nucleotide sequence: TGTGCCAGCAGCTCCGACAGGGCCGCGGTCCATTATGGCTACACCTTC.

The J gene is TRBJ1-2, the V gene TRBV6-6; TRBD1 aligns across 9 bases. After removal of 5 bases from V and 4 bases from J, the junction contained 5 bases not matched to a gene. The CDR3 has 14 residues. Germline lookup yields CDR1 MNHNY and CDR2 SVGAGI (reference sequence). Written as DNA, the CDR3 is TGTGCCAGCAGTCGGACAGGGGTGGGCTATGGCTACACCTTC. This codes for CASSRTGVGYGYTF.

This chain joins TRBV30 and TRBJ2-6, with 7 bases that match TRBD1. V lost 2 bases, J lost 1 base, and 8 bases stayed unmatched. Germline CDR1 is GTSNPN and CDR2 is SVGIG (reference sequence). The CDR3 contains 17 residues. This chain's CDR3 is CAWSPGTVTSGANVLTF. CDR3 nucleotide sequence: TGTGCCTGGAGTCCCGGGACAGTTACGTCTGGGGCCAACGTCCTGACTTTC. Drawing the rest from reference TRBV30 and TRBJ2-6, the complete variable domain is SQTIHQWPATLVQPVGSPLSLECTVEGTSNPNLYWYRQAAGRGLQLLFYSVGIGQISSEVPQNLSASRPQDRQFILSSKKLLLSDSGFYLCAWSPGTVTSGANVLTFGAGSRLTVL.

This clone showed up just a few times. The chain combines TRBV18 with TRBJ2-3; weak D call: TRBD2 (5 bases). CDR1 and CDR2 (germline): KGHSH, LQKENI. This CDR3 spans 13 amino acids. V was clipped by 4 bases and J by 3 bases, with 8 bases between them. The CDR3 sequence is CASSRSGTDTQYF. DNA of the CDR3: TGTGCCAGCTCACGGTCGGGGACAGATACGCAGTATTTT.

This clone was picked up one time. J is TRBJ2-7 and V is TRBV10-3, with D perhaps TRBD2 (6 bases). Trimming cost V 7 bases and J 2 bases, with 12 bases left between them. Germline values: CDR1 ENHRY, CDR2 SYGVKD. The CDR3 has 13 residues. Here the CDR3 reads CAITEGLAYEQYF. DNA of the CDR3: TGTGCCATCACCGAGGGACTTGCCTACGAGCAGTACTTC.

This clone has a single count. The gene calls are TRBV15 and TRBJ1-6; D is perhaps TRBD1 (6 bases). The germline CDR1 and CDR2 sequences are LNHNV and YYDKDF (reference sequence). Trimming shortened V by 5 bases and J by 7 bases, and 15 bases separated the two germline ends. This CDR3 is built from 15 residues. CDR3 loop: CATSGRDTINSPLHF. CDR3 DNA: TGTGCCACCAGCGGAAGGGACACCATCAATTCACCCCTCCACTTT.

This clone was seen a handful of times. The chain combines TRBV5-1 with TRBJ2-7, with 7 nucleotides matching TRBD1. The CDR3 totals 14 residues. The germline V gene encodes CDR1 SGHRS and CDR2 YFSETQ. The ends lost 4 bases at V and 3 bases at J; junction bases unmatched: 7. The CDR3 DNA reads TGCGCCAGCAGCAAGGGGCAGGGGGTCTACGAGCAGTACTTC. Translation gives CASSKGQGVYEQYF.

This clone was recorded once. V is TRBV6-2 or TRBV6-3 and J is TRBJ1-1; weak D call: TRBD1 (6 bases). V lost 4 bases to trimming and J lost 6 bases, with 15 bases between them. There are 14 residues in the CDR3. Germline CDR1 is MNHEY and CDR2 is SVGEGT. The CDR3 DNA follows: TGTGCCAGCAGTTCTCAGGGGTCTTCGGCTGAAGCTTTCTTT. Translating it yields CASSSQGSSAEAFF.

This clone was found once. V gene TRBV2 combines with J gene TRBJ1-2; D may be TRBD1 (5 bases). The germline V gene encodes CDR1 SNHLY and CDR2 FYNNEI. Trimming removed 8 bases from V and 5 bases from J, with 15 bases in between. This CDR3 has 13 amino acids. The CDR3 here is CASGGARLYGYTF. The CDR3 DNA follows: TGTGCCAGCGGAGGGGCTCGCTTATATGGCTACACCTTC. Together with reference TRBV2 and TRBJ1-2, the CDR3 gives the full variable domain: EPEVTQTPSHQVTQMGQEVILRCVPISNHLYFYWYRQILGQKVEFLVSFYNNEISEKSEIFDDQFSVERPDGSNFTLKIRSTKLEDSAMYFCASGGARLYGYTFGSGTRLTVV.

This chain joins TRBV7-2 and TRBJ2-3; D is perhaps TRBD2 (7 bases). This CDR3 is built from 14 residues. Germline V lookup: CDR1 SGHTA, CDR2 FQGNSA. Trimming removed 1 base at V and 6 bases at J, with 11 bases between. The CDR3 protein is CASSLGGGGDTQYF. CDR3 DNA sequence: TGTGCCAGCAGCTTAGGGGGGGGCGGGGATACGCAGTATTTT.

This chain uses TRBV18 with TRBJ1-2; TRBD1 aligns across 10 bases. The CDR3 length is 15 residues. V was pared by 6 bases and J by 0 bases, with 4 bases of the junction left unmatched. CDR1 is KGHSH and CDR2 is LQKENI in the germline V gene. CDR3 sequence (DNA): TGTGCCAGCTCTTCCGGACAGGGGGCTAACTATGGCTACACCTTC. This translates into CASSSGQGANYGYTF. The full variable domain, with the rest looked up from reference TRBV18 and TRBJ1-2, is NAGVMQNPRHLVRRRGQEARLRCSPMKGHSHVYWYRQLPEEGLKFMVYLQKENIIDESGMPKERFSAEFPKEGPSILRIQQVVRGDSAAYFCASSSGQGANYGYTFGSGTRLTVV.

This chain links TRBV29-1 with TRBJ2-2; 13 positions agree with TRBD2. Trimming removed 7 bases from V and 7 bases from J; junction bases left unmatched: 9. The CDR3 consists of 15 residues. Per germline, CDR1 SQVTM and CDR2 ANQGSEA. CDR3 in DNA: TGCAGCGCCCGGACTAGCGGGAGTAGCGGCGGGGAGCTGTTTTTT. This codes for CSARTSGSSGGELFF.

This chain joins TRBV5-4 and TRBJ1-1; possible D gene TRBD1, 6 bases. Looked up from germline, CDR1 is SGHNT and CDR2 is YYREEE (reference sequence). The ends were cut back, 4 bases at V and 2 bases at J, with 12 bases in the middle. The CDR3 spans 14 residues. CDR3 in amino acids: CASSGQGTNTEAFF. Here the CDR3 DNA reads TGTGCCAGCAGCGGGCAGGGGACCAACACTGAAGCTTTCTTT.

The rearrangement links TRBV9 to TRBJ2-7, with 11 bases aligning to TRBD2. Germline values: CDR1 SGDLS, CDR2 YYNGEE. The CDR3 has 13 amino acids. The junction had 7 bases not matched to a gene; V was cut back by 10 bases and J by 4 bases. The CDR3 DNA reads TGTGCCCCCGGGGCTAGCGGGAGGTACGAGCAGTACTTC. It encodes CAPGASGRYEQYF.

The chain couples TRBV18 to TRBJ2-5, with TRBD2 as a possible D gene (5 bases). V shed 5 bases and J shed 1 base, with 11 bases lying between them. Per the germline V gene, CDR1 is KGHSH and CDR2 is LQKENI. The CDR3 consists of 14 residues. The CDR3, as DNA: TGTGCCAGCTCAGGACCGGGAACCCAAGAGACCCAGTACTTC. This encodes CASSGPGTQETQYF.

The CDR3 nucleotides read TGTGCCAGCAGCCACCTCGGCGGGGGGAACTATGGCTACACCTTC. Amino acids: CASSHLGGGNYGYTF. The chain has TRBV3-1 (or the pseudogene TRBV3-2) and TRBJ1-2; the D gene is possibly TRBD1 (5 bases). V lost 3 bases and J 2 bases, leaving 13 bases between the germline ends. This CDR3 region has 15 residues. Germline lookup yields CDR1 LGHDT and CDR2 YNNKEL (reference sequence).

This chain connects TRBV14 to TRBJ2-3; tentative D call: TRBD2 (6 bases). This CDR3 has 16 residues. CDR1 is SGHDN, CDR2 FVKESK, per germline. V was shortened by 4 bases and J by 4 bases, with 18 bases between the two germline ends. The CDR3 region has the DNA TGTGCCAGCAGCCCCCCACCGGGGGTCTACCCAGATACGCAGTATTTT. Its protein product is CASSPPPGVYPDTQYF.

In regard to this clone: Germline and junction disagree at one end, which may indicate a read error. Other DNA sequences from this sample encode an identical CDR3 as well. V and J are TRBV11-2 and TRBJ2-7; D might be TRBD2 (6 bases). Germline CDR1 and CDR2: SGHAT and FQNNGV. This CDR3 contains 15 residues. The CDR3, as DNA: TGTGCCAGCAGTTTAGAAGCGGGCGGGACCTACGAGCAGTACTTC. Translated, it gives CASSLEAGGTYEQYF.

The gene calls are TRBV6-1 and TRBJ1-4, with unresolved D. The V end lost 3 bases, the J end lost 8 bases, and 16 bases lay between the germline ends. The CDR3 extends over 15 amino acids. CDR1 MNHNS and CDR2 SASEGT come from the germline V gene. The CDR3 loop reads CASSDYTNNKEKLFF. The DNA of the CDR3 is TGTGCCAGCAGTGATTACACCAACAACAAGGAAAAACTGTTTTTT.